A selection of T cell receptor beta chains follows, all from one sample in a study of cytomegalovirus exposure and HLA in healthy donors. The protocol was immunoSEQ multiplex PCR, while the TCRdb copy is restricted to in-frame clones and leaves out a portion. Here the sample spans approximately 59,000 clones, 60% to 80% being singletons. Sequenced: PBMCs. These TCRs come from a man in his forties in good health and CMV-seropositive. Both conserved end residues are part of each CDR3. D genes are given only for firm matches. Clone size is shown for a subset of rows, as once, few, many or a class of expanded clone.

v_call,d_call,cdr3_length,j_call,clone_size,cdr3_aa,cdr3_nt
TRBV2,TRBD1,14,TRBJ1-5,-,CASQKGAVDQPQHF,TGTGCCAGCCAGAAGGGGGCTGTCGATCAGCCCCAGCATTTT
TRBV28,-,13,TRBJ1-1,few,CASSFRQITEAFF,TGTGCCAGCAGTTTTCGACAGATAACTGAAGCTTTCTTT
TRBV11-1,-,15,TRBJ2-3,-,CASSLSVRSTDTQYF,TGTGCCAGCAGCTTAAGTGTCAGGAGCACAGATACGCAGTATTTT
TRBV5-4,-,14,TRBJ2-1,-,CASSPGVSYNEQFF,TGTGCCAGCAGCCCCGGGGTTTCCTACAATGAGCAGTTCTTC
TRBV30,TRBD2,15,TRBJ2-7,once,CAWSILAGGTYEQYF,TGTGCCTGGAGTATACTAGCGGGAGGTACCTACGAGCAGTACTTC
TRBV19,TRBD1,16,TRBJ1-6,-,CASSTGQGSVSSPLHF,TGTGCCAGTAGTACGGGACAGGGATCGGTCTCTTCACCCCTCCACTTT
TRBV25-1,TRBD1,18,TRBJ2-1,once,CASSGPGQLTGVYNEQFF,TGTGCCAGCAGTGGACCGGGACAGCTGACCGGGGTCTACAATGAGCAGTTCTTC
TRBV6-5,TRBD2,16,TRBJ2-1,-,CASSYLSGSPLNEQFF,TGTGCCAGCAGTTACCTTAGCGGGAGCCCCCTAAATGAGCAGTTCTTC
TRBV6-6,TRBD1,14,TRBJ1-2,few,CASSQGQRNYGYTF,TGTGCCAGCAGCCAGGGACAGCGTAACTATGGCTACACCTTC
TRBV6-6,-,14,TRBJ2-2,-,CASTSQGYTGELFF,TGTGCCAGCACCTCCCAGGGCTACACCGGGGAGCTGTTTTTT
TRBV4-3,-,12,TRBJ1-1,-,CASSQDRTAAFF,TGCGCCAGCAGCCAAGATCGGACAGCGGCTTTCTTC
TRBV2,TRBD1,14,TRBJ1-1,-,CASSRGQVGVGAFF,TGTGCCAGCAGCCGAGGACAGGTCGGGGTAGGAGCTTTCTTT
TRBV5-8,TRBD2,17,TRBJ2-3,-,CASSSREREAYTDTQYF,TGTGCCAGCAGCTCACGAGAACGGGAGGCATACACAGATACGCAGTATTTT
TRBV6-5,TRBD1,14,TRBJ1-1,-,CASSAYRGNTEAFF,TGTGCCAGCAGTGCCTACAGGGGGAACACTGAAGCTTTCTTT
TRBV4-3,TRBD1,15,TRBJ1-5,-,CASSQDRASDQPQHF,TGCGCCAGCAGCCAGGACAGGGCTTCGGATCAGCCCCAGCATTTT
TRBV11-2,-,16,TRBJ2-1,-,CASSLTSRSSYNEQFF,TGTGCCAGCAGCTTAACTAGCAGGAGCTCCTACAATGAGCAGTTCTTC
TRBV10-2,TRBD1,17,TRBJ2-5,-,CATCARGLAAAQETQYF,TGCGCCACCTGCGCCAGGGGGTTGGCAGCGGCCCAAGAGACCCAGTACTTC
TRBV19,-,14,TRBJ1-1,-,CASSRTRAIPEAFF,TGTGCCAGTAGTAGAACCAGGGCGATACCTGAAGCTTTCTTT
TRBV7-9,-,15,TRBJ2-1,-,CASSLGASSYNEQFF,TGTGCCAGCAGCTTAGGAGCTAGCTCCTACAATGAGCAGTTCTTC
TRBV4-1,TRBD1,21,TRBJ2-6,-,CASSQPTGVGRGQFGANVLTF,TGCGCCAGCAGCCAACCGACCGGGGTGGGCAGGGGGCAGTTTGGGGCCAACGTCCTGACTTTC
TRBV5-1,-,14,TRBJ1-4,-,CASSAGTVMEKLFF,TGCGCCAGCAGCGCTGGGACTGTCATGGAAAAACTGTTTTTT
TRBV7-2,-,15,TRBJ1-1,-,CASSLYGGGNTEAFF,TGTGCCAGCAGCTTATATGGCGGGGGGAACACTGAAGCTTTCTTT
TRBV4-1,TRBD1,16,TRBJ2-1,-,CASSQVRGPSYNEQFF,TGCGCCAGCAGCCAAGTAAGGGGGCCCTCCTACAATGAGCAGTTCTTC
TRBV2,-,14,TRBJ2-3,few,CASSGPEGLDTQYF,TGTGCCAGCAGTGGCCCGGAGGGGTTGGATACGCAGTATTTT
TRBV4-3,-,15,TRBJ1-2,-,CASSFEGTANYGYTF,TGCGCCAGCAGCTTTGAGGGAACGGCTAACTATGGCTACACCTTC
TRBV11-2,TRBD2,16,TRBJ2-3,few,CASSLYAGLGPDTQYF,TGTGCCAGCAGCTTATACGCGGGACTAGGACCCGATACGCAGTATTTT
TRBV27,TRBD1,12,TRBJ2-7,-,CALKRTGHEQYF,TGTGCCCTTAAACGGACAGGGCACGAGCAGTACTTC
TRBV25-1,TRBD2,17,TRBJ2-1,-,CASSRELTSGGADEQFF,TGTGCCAGCAGCCGCGAACTGACTAGCGGGGGGGCTGATGAGCAGTTCTTC
TRBV6-1,TRBD1,12,TRBJ2-7,few,CAIRQGIYEQYF,TGTGCCATCCGACAGGGAATCTACGAGCAGTACTTC
TRBV19,-,17,TRBJ2-1,once,CASSTSGWERTGGEQFF,TGTGCCAGTAGCACTAGCGGGTGGGAGAGGACAGGGGGTGAGCAGTTCTTC
TRBV19,TRBD1,15,TRBJ2-5,-,CATNAGTGVQETQYF,TGTGCCACCAACGCCGGGACAGGGGTTCAAGAGACCCAGTACTTC
TRBV19,TRBD1,17,TRBJ1-1,once,CASSLNAGRQGNTEAFF,TGTGCCAGTAGTCTGAATGCTGGGCGACAGGGGAACACTGAAGCTTTCTTT
TRBV7-9,TRBD1,15,TRBJ2-5,-,CASSLWGSGGETQYF,TGTGCCAGCAGCTTATGGGGCTCAGGGGGAGAGACCCAGTACTTC
TRBV7-2,-,15,TRBJ1-5,-,CASSSQGSSNQPQHF,TGTGCCAGCAGCTCCCAGGGATCGAGCAATCAGCCCCAGCATTTT
TRBV5-1,TRBD1,16,TRBJ2-2,-,CASSTRDRVGTGELFF,TGCGCCAGCAGCACCCGGGACAGGGTTGGCACCGGGGAGCTGTTTTTT
TRBV27,-,14,TRBJ1-5,-,CASSLMGSNQPQHF,TGTGCCAGCAGTTTAATGGGCAGCAATCAGCCCCAGCATTTT
TRBV6-6,TRBD1,14,TRBJ1-2,-,CASSSGTGGYGYTF,TGTGCCAGCAGTTCCGGGACAGGGGGCTATGGCTACACCTTC
TRBV10-3,TRBD2,17,TRBJ2-5,-,CATARTSGVLAGETQYF,TGTGCCACCGCCCGGACTAGCGGGGTCCTCGCGGGGGAGACCCAGTACTTC
TRBV30,-,13,TRBJ1-6,-,CAWTDSLNSPLHF,TGTGCCTGGACAGACAGCCTTAATTCACCCCTCCACTTT
TRBV14,-,14,TRBJ1-6,-,CASSQGARNSPLHF,TGTGCCAGCAGCCAAGGAGCTCGGAATTCACCCCTCCACTTT
TRBV7-8,TRBD1,16,TRBJ2-1,-,CASSGGDRSSYNEQFF,TGTGCCAGCAGCGGTGGGGACAGGAGCTCCTACAATGAGCAGTTCTTC
TRBV15,TRBD2,17,TRBJ2-1,-,CATSRDLEREGYNEQFF,TGTGCCACCAGCAGAGATCTAGAGCGGGAGGGCTACAATGAGCAGTTCTTC
TRBV15,TRBD2,16,TRBJ2-7,-,CATSRDKGLATYEQYF,TGTGCCACCAGCAGAGATAAGGGACTAGCGACCTACGAGCAGTACTTC
TRBV7-6,TRBD1,12,TRBJ1-2,few,CASSFGQGDYTF,TGTGCCAGCAGCTTTGGACAGGGAGACTACACCTTC
TRBV4-3,-,17,TRBJ1-2,-,CASSQETLAGRNYGYTF,TGCGCCAGCAGCCAAGAGACGCTGGCGGGACGCAACTATGGCTACACCTTC
TRBV7-9,TRBD1,15,TRBJ1-4,-,CASSLQGATNEKLFF,TGTGCCAGCAGTTTGCAGGGGGCAACTAATGAAAAACTGTTTTTT